This record covers a single TCR beta chain. Its antigen remains unidentified. The data originate from a study of cytomegalovirus exposure and HLA in healthy donors. Study outcomes and limitations: Later analysis identified a missense DCLRE1C variant that was linked to TCR beta V- and J-gene trimming.

After removal of 0 bases from V and 6 bases from J, the junction contained 3 bases not matched to a gene. Germline values: CDR1 SGDLS, CDR2 YYNGEE. The CDR3 runs 15 residues. The PCR ran on 60 Vbeta and 13 Jbeta primers. Using immunoSEQ multiplex PCR, the repertoire was profiled, and TCRdb retains in-frame clones only, with some absent. The data hold 120,000 or so clones, with roughly 84% observed a single time. This chain connects TRBV9 to TRBJ2-5; TRBD1 agrees at 12 bases. The TCR originated in a man aged 25-45 years in good health and CMV-seropositive. The sample taken for sequencing was PBMCs. This CDR3 is CASSVDGTGGKTQYF. CDR3 sequence (DNA): TGTGCCAGCAGCGTAGATGGGACAGGGGGCAAGACCCAGTACTTC.